The clone carrying this TCR beta chain was seen only once. Repertoires were generated with immunoSEQ multiplex PCR, while TCRdb's copy carries only in-frame clones and drops some. Among about 150,000 clones listed, around 90% were seen once. The source of the sample is a study of control samples from healthy donors and cancer patients. Per the germline V gene, CDR1 is SNHLY and CDR2 is FYNNEI. The CDR3 totals 13 residues. With V trimmed by 4 bases and J by 6 bases, 4 bases remained unmatched. The receptor was isolated from a man aged 25-45 years in good health. This rearrangement joins TRBV2 to TRBJ2-7; 9 bases map to TRBD1. The sequencing input was blood. The CDR3 reads CASSVETGGEQYF. The CDR3 DNA reads TGTGCCAGCAGTGTAGAGACAGGGGGCGAGCAGTACTTC.